A single T cell receptor beta chain is shown here with its context. The iRepertoire nested amplicon-rescue multiplex PCR amplified TCR alpha and beta CDR3s from RNA. TCRdb fed the multiplex PCR reads into MiXCR, producing one record per CDR3 protein. The data hold more than 350,000 distinct CDR3 sequences, with approximately 42% observed a single time. These data originate in a study of glioma-infiltrating T cells. The TCR comes from a human donor with low-grade glioma or glioblastoma, undergoing nonglioma brain surgery, or in good health (not recorded which). The sequenced material came from glioma tissue, nonneoplastic brain tissue, or PBMCs (not recorded which).

The DNA for the CDR3 is TGTGCCAGCAGCCGACCGGGACTCTCCGAGCAGTACTTC. Its protein product is CASSRPGLSEQYF. This chain joins TRBV6-6 and TRBJ2-7; TRBD2 might be the D (6 bases). From germline, CDR1 is MNHNY and CDR2 SVGAGI (reference sequence). The V and J ends lost 6 bases and 6 bases respectively, with 15 bases between them. This CDR3 is 13 amino acids long.